This T cell receptor (beta chain) was observed in a study of cytomegalovirus exposure and HLA in healthy donors. In the PCR, 60 Vbeta and 13 Jbeta primers were used. TCRdb's copy holds only in-frame clones and misses some; the assay was immunoSEQ multiplex PCR. The sample includes some 140,000 clones, around 77% seen only once; the top ten take over 2%. From germline, CDR1 is SGHVS and CDR2 FQNEAQ. The ends were cut back, 1 base at V and 0 bases at J, with 10 bases in the middle. The CDR3 has 16 amino acids. This TCR derives from a man aged 25-45 years in good health and CMV-seronegative. The sequencing input was PBMCs. The chain combines TRBV7-8 with TRBJ1-5; D gene uncertain. CDR3 amino acids: CASSLVLAASNQPQHF. Here the CDR3 DNA reads TGTGCCAGCAGCTTAGTTCTAGCGGCTAGCAATCAGCCCCAGCATTTT.